The sequence of this T cell receptor (beta chain) was determined in a study of blood T cell repertoires in COVID-19. Study overall: Acute and convalescent COVID-19 specimens originated in the United States, Italy and Spain. From T cells, B-cell-depleted T cells, or PBMCs came the material, which was cDNA or gDNA.

V was clipped by 5 bases and J by 0 bases, with 17 bases between them. Germline CDR1 SGHVS, CDR2 FNYEAQ. The CDR3 totals 17 residues. The repertoire was sequenced with immunoSEQ multiplex PCR; TCRdb's copy has only in-frame clones and lacks some. There are some 280,000 clones in the sample; 85% occur only once, and about 4% lies in the top ten. The chain combines TRBV7-6 with TRBJ2-1; D may be TRBD1 (6 bases). The sequence was obtained from a woman between 45 and 60 years old with active or convalescent COVID-19. Specimen: peripheral blood. This CDR3 reads CASSARTASSSYNEQFF. CDR3 nucleotides: TGTGCCAGCAGCGCCCGGACAGCCTCGAGCTCCTACAATGAGCAGTTCTTC.